Listed below are T cell receptor beta chains from one sample, sequenced in a study of cytomegalovirus exposure and HLA in healthy donors. Method: immunoSEQ multiplex PCR; TCRdb's copy keeps in-frame clones and lacks some. The sample has 150,000 or so clones, more than 70% seen once. Material for sequencing was PBMCs. These receptor sequences come from a woman aged 40 to 55 in good health and CMV-seropositive. The CDR3 runs from the conserved cysteine through the conserved F or W. A D gene is named only where the DNA matches it firmly. Rows may omit the clone size; those that give it use once, few, many or a size class.

cdr3_nt	cdr3_aa	d_call	j_call	v_call	clone_size
TGTGCCAGTACCACCGCGGGCGAGCAGTTCTTC	CASTTAGEQFF	-	TRBJ2-1	TRBV19	once
TGTGCCAGCAGCTCCTACCGACAGGGCCCCTACAATGAGCAGTTCTTC	CASSSYRQGPYNEQFF	TRBD1	TRBJ2-1	TRBV5-4	-
TGTGCCACCAGCAGATTAGAGCGGGAGGGAGCAGATACGCAGTATTTT	CATSRLEREGADTQYF	TRBD2	TRBJ2-3	TRBV15	-
TGTGCCACCAGCAGAGTCATGACAGGGGTGGAGAACACTGAAGCTTTCTTT	CATSRVMTGVENTEAFF	TRBD1	TRBJ1-1	TRBV15	-
TGTGCCAGCAGCTTAGCGTCGGCTAGCGGTGGGAATGAGCAGTTCTTC	CASSLASASGGNEQFF	TRBD2	TRBJ2-1	TRBV7-8	-
TGTGCCAGCAGCTTAGGCCGGACAGGGAGCTATGGCTACACCTTC	CASSLGRTGSYGYTF	TRBD1	TRBJ1-2	TRBV11-2	-
TGCGCCAGCAGCCAAGATGGGGCAGGGCCCCAGCATTTT	CASSQDGAGPQHF	-	TRBJ1-5	TRBV4-3	few
TGCAGCGTTGAAGGGAGGCAGACGCAAGAGACCCAGTACTTC	CSVEGRQTQETQYF	-	TRBJ2-5	TRBV29-1	-
TGTGCCAGCAGCGTAGCCCCTAGCGGGAACTATGAGCAGTTCTTC	CASSVAPSGNYEQFF	TRBD2	TRBJ2-1	TRBV9	-
TGTGCCAGCAGCCAGTCGCGCGGAGCAACTAATGAAAAACTGTTTTTT	CASSQSRGATNEKLFF	-	TRBJ1-4	TRBV4-2	-
TGTGCCAGCAGCCCAGACAGAGACTATGGCTACACCTTC	CASSPDRDYGYTF	-	TRBJ1-2	TRBV7-2	-
TGTGCCAGCAGGGGGACTCCGAGCTCCTACGAGCAGTACTTC	CASRGTPSSYEQYF	-	TRBJ2-7	TRBV6-1	-
TGCGCCAGCAGCCAATCCCGGGACACCATAAACGAGCAGTACTTC	CASSQSRDTINEQYF	-	TRBJ2-7	TRBV4-1	-
TGTGCCATCGCCGTTGGGGGGTCGACAGATACGCAGTATTTT	CAIAVGGSTDTQYF	-	TRBJ2-3	TRBV10-3	-
TGTGCCAGTAGTCGTGACTCCGGGACAGTTATGAACACTGAAGCTTTCTTT	CASSRDSGTVMNTEAFF	TRBD1	TRBJ1-1	TRBV19	once
TGTGCCAGCAGCTTGAGGACGGGAGGGAGTGAGACCCAGTACTTC	CASSLRTGGSETQYF	TRBD2	TRBJ2-5	TRBV5-6	-
TGTTCCAGCAGCTTAGATCCACATCGGGTCAGTATCGTGCAGTACTTC	CSSSLDPHRVSIVQYF	-	TRBJ2-7	TRBV7-9	-
TGTGCCAGCAGCGTGGACAGGGTCAGCAATCAGCCCCAGCATTTT	CASSVDRVSNQPQHF	TRBD1	TRBJ1-5	TRBV2	-
TGTGCCAGTAGTGACCAGGGACAGGGTCGGGGTGGCTACACCTTC	CASSDQGQGRGGYTF	TRBD1	TRBJ1-2	TRBV19	-
TGTGCCAGCAGTTTCCACGGGGCCATATATTTT	CASSFHGAIYF	-	TRBJ1-3	TRBV6-4	-
TGCAGCGTAACCAAGGGGGACAGGGGTGTATACACAGATACGCAGTATTTT	CSVTKGDRGVYTDTQYF	TRBD1	TRBJ2-3	TRBV29-1	-
TGTGCCAGTAGTATGCAGGCAGCTAACTATGGCTACACCTTC	CASSMQAANYGYTF	-	TRBJ1-2	TRBV19	once